The 24 T cell receptor beta chains given below trace back to one sample, sequenced in a study of T cell responses to AZD1222 COVID-19 vaccine. Some clones are missing from TCRdb's copy, which holds only in-frame ones; the method was immunoSEQ multiplex PCR. The table lists 100,000 to 150,000 clones, 86% of them singletons. This sample comprised peripheral blood, obtained 28 days after the second AZD1222 dose. The receptors shown here come from an adult who received the AZD1222 COVID-19 vaccine.

The chain joins TRBV7-2 to TRBJ2-5; 10 bases agree with TRBD2. The germline CDR1 and CDR2 sequences are SGHTA and FQGNSA. The J segment lost 2 bases and the V segment lost 0 bases, leaving 12 bases of the junction unmatched. There are 19 residues in the CDR3. CDR3 amino acids: CASSLAGLAGAHFQETQYF. The CDR3 nucleotides are TGTGCCAGCAGCTTAGCTGGCCTAGCGGGGGCCCATTTTCAAGAGACCCAGTACTTC.

By proportion, this clone is medium-sized. V gene TRBV19 combines with J gene TRBJ2-7, with TRBD2 matching over 7 bases. V was pared by 2 bases and J by 4 bases, with 5 bases of the junction left unmatched. CDR1 and CDR2 from the germline V gene are LNHDA and SQIVND (reference sequence). CDR3 length: 14 amino acids. CDR3 sequence reads: CASSIWGGHYEQYF. CDR3 coding DNA: TGTGCCAGTAGTATATGGGGAGGGCATTACGAGCAGTACTTC.

V and J are TRBV5-4 and TRBJ2-7, with D possibly matching TRBD1 (5 bases). The CDR3 extends over 17 amino acids. Trimming took 3 bases from V and 3 from J, leaving 22 bases between them. Germline CDR1 and CDR2: SGHNT and YYREEE (reference sequence). CDR3 sequence reads: CASSSYKGAQGHYEQYF. CDR3 in DNA: TGTGCCAGCAGCTCTTATAAAGGGGCCCAAGGGCACTACGAGCAGTACTTC.

The chain is built from TRBV7-9 and TRBJ1-2; a possible D gene is TRBD1 (5 bases). The CDR3 is 14 residues long. CDR1 is SEHNR and CDR2 is FQNEAQ in the germline V gene (reference sequence). The germline V and J ends were trimmed by 5 bases and 5 bases, with 15 bases remaining between them. CDR3 sequence: CASSPGHGGYGYTF. The CDR3 DNA reads TGTGCCAGCAGCCCAGGACACGGCGGATATGGCTACACCTTC.

The chain couples TRBV7-7 to TRBJ2-5; 8 nucleotides match TRBD1. Per the germline V gene, CDR1 is SSHAT and CDR2 is FNYEAQ (reference sequence). V lost 3 bases, J lost 1 base, and 4 bases stayed unmatched. This CDR3 contains 15 residues. The CDR3 coding sequence is TGTGCCAGCAGCTTGGGTGGGACAGGCCAAGAGACCCAGTACTTC. It yields the protein CASSLGGTGQETQYF.

This chain links TRBV6-2 or TRBV6-3 with TRBJ1-2, with a possible D match to TRBD1 (6 bases). V shed 7 bases and J shed 8 bases, with 14 bases lying between them. This CDR3 comprises 12 residues. Per the germline V gene, CDR1 is MNHEY and CDR2 is SVGEGT. The CDR3 DNA reads as TGTGCCAGCACCCCAGGGGTCGGGGGCTACACCTTC. Its protein product is CASTPGVGGYTF.

This chain links TRBV27 with TRBJ2-7; D possibly corresponds to TRBD1 (5 bases). The CDR3 has 14 amino acids. Trimming took 6 bases from V and 2 from J, leaving 14 bases between them. Germline CDR1 reads MNHEY; CDR2 reads SMNVEV (reference sequence). The CDR3 protein is CASRNPGQAYEQYF. CDR3 DNA: TGTGCCAGCAGAAACCCAGGGCAGGCCTACGAGCAGTACTTC.

The rearrangement links TRBV5-8 to TRBJ2-2; D may match TRBD1 or TRBD2 (6 bases each). Germline lookup yields CDR1 SGHTS and CDR2 YDEGEE. The CDR3 has 17 residues. V was pared by 3 bases and J by 5 bases, with 20 bases between. The CDR3 loop is CASSSPGRGDLTGELFF. The CDR3 DNA is TGTGCCAGCAGCTCTCCCGGTAGGGGGGATCTAACCGGGGAGCTGTTTTTT.

This chain joins TRBV2 and TRBJ1-1; the D gene is possibly TRBD1 (5 bases). The CDR3 has 14 amino acids. Germline CDR1 reads SNHLY; CDR2 reads FYNNEI. V lost 4 bases and J lost 8, with 17 bases in between. This CDR3 is CASSVGTGEREAFF. DNA for the CDR3: TGTGCCAGCAGTGTGGGGACCGGGGAGAGGGAAGCTTTCTTT.

The chain joins TRBV5-6 to TRBJ2-1; 9 bases line up with TRBD1. The CDR3 extends over 15 amino acids. Germline trimming cut 0 bases from V and 4 bases from J; bases unmatched to any gene: 2. Germline CDR1 and CDR2: SGHDT and YYEEEE. CDR3 sequence (DNA): TGTGCCAGCAGCTTGGCCGGGACAGGGTACAATGAGCAGTTCTTC. Protein sequence: CASSLAGTGYNEQFF.

As for this clone: One end of the junction varies from germline; a read error may be responsible. The V and J genes are TRBV19 and TRBJ2-7; 11 bases align to TRBD1. The CDR3 spans 16 residues. In germline, CDR1 is LNHDA, CDR2 SQIVND (reference sequence). The DNA for the CDR3 is TGTACCAGTAGTATCGATCCCGGACAGGGGGCTTACGAGCAGTACTTC. Protein product: CTSSIDPGQGAYEQYF.

The rearrangement uses TRBV7-2 and TRBJ2-3, with D perhaps matching TRBD2 (5 bases). CDR3 length: 14 amino acids. V was pared by 4 bases and J by 2 bases, with 10 bases between. CDR1 and CDR2 from the germline V gene are SGHTA and FQGNSA. CDR3 DNA sequence: TGTGCCAGCAGCTCCGGACTCCCCACAGATACGCAGTATTTT. It codes for CASSSGLPTDTQYF.

The chain carries TRBV19 and TRBJ1-3; D not certain. The V gene's germline CDR1 is LNHDA and CDR2 SQIVND (reference sequence). The CDR3 runs 14 residues. Trimming shortened V by 9 bases and J by 4 bases, and 16 bases separated the two germline ends. CDR3 in amino acids: CASRSREFGNTIYF. In nucleotides, the CDR3 is TGTGCCAGCCGATCGAGGGAGTTCGGAAACACCATATATTTT.

This clone was counted once. This chain connects TRBV6-6 to TRBJ2-2; 8 bases match TRBD1. The ends lost 6 bases at V and 5 bases at J; junction bases unmatched: 5. The CDR3 consists of 14 residues. Germline CDR1 reads MNHNY; CDR2 reads SVGAGI (reference sequence). CDR3 sequence (DNA): TGTGCCAGCAGCAGGACAGGGCTTACCGGGGAGCTGTTTTTT. This gives the protein CASSRTGLTGELFF.

The chain combines TRBV11-1 with TRBJ2-1, with 11 bases lining up with TRBD2. The V gene's germline CDR1 is SGHAT and CDR2 FQDESV (reference sequence). The V gene end was trimmed by 9 bases and the J gene end by 4 bases; junction bases not matched to a gene: 2. CDR3 size: 13 residues. Written as DNA, the CDR3 is TGTGCCAGGGGGACTAGCGGTTACAATGAGCAGTTCTTC. Its translation is CARGTSGYNEQFF.

The chain employs TRBV3-1 (or the pseudogene TRBV3-2) and TRBJ2-7, with D uncertain. This CDR3 comprises 14 residues. Germline CDR1 is LGHDT and CDR2 is YNNKEL (reference sequence). V lost 4 bases, J lost 0 bases, and 10 bases lay in between. The CDR3 DNA sequence: TGTGCCAGCAGCCTACGGACGGCCTCCTACGAGCAGTACTTC. It translates to CASSLRTASYEQYF.

This clone was counted between two and nine times. The chain couples TRBV28 to TRBJ1-1; tentatively, D is TRBD1 (5 bases). Trimming removed 3 bases at V and 2 bases at J, with 13 bases between. The CDR3 length is 15 residues. The germline V gene encodes CDR1 MDHEN and CDR2 SYDVKM. The CDR3: CASSLDISINTEAFF. The CDR3 bases are TGTGCCAGCAGTTTGGACATTTCGATAAACACTGAAGCTTTCTTT.

The chain couples TRBV19 to TRBJ2-1; D ambiguous. The CDR3 extends over 14 amino acids. The V gene's germline CDR1 is LNHDA and CDR2 SQIVND (reference sequence). V lost 1 base and J 0 bases, leaving 4 bases between the germline ends. The CDR3 sequence: CASSIGSSYNEQFF. The CDR3 nucleotides read TGTGCCAGTAGTATAGGAAGCTCCTACAATGAGCAGTTCTTC.

The chain recombines TRBV6-5 with TRBJ1-1, with D possibly TRBD1 on 5 matching bases. Germline V gene lookup returns CDR1 MNHEY and CDR2 SVGAGI. This CDR3 has 14 amino acids. Trimming removed 6 bases at V and 1 base at J, with 12 bases between. CDR3 DNA: TGTGCCAGCAGCAGAGACAGTTGGAACACTGAAGCTTTCTTT. It yields the protein CASSRDSWNTEAFF.

V and J are TRBV28 and TRBJ1-3; TRBD1 is a possible D gene (6 bases). The CDR3 is made up of 15 amino acids. The V gene's germline CDR1 is MDHEN and CDR2 SYDVKM. The V and J ends lost 3 bases and 4 bases respectively, with 13 bases between them. The CDR3 region has the DNA TGTGCCAGCAGTTTTGCGACAGGTTACGGAAACACCATATATTTT. Encoded protein: CASSFATGYGNTIYF.

Only one count was recorded for this clone. This chain joins TRBV11-1 and TRBJ2-3; TRBD1 is a possible D gene (7 bases). Trimming shortened V by 5 bases and J by 5 bases, and 8 bases separated the two germline ends. The CDR3 runs 12 residues. Germline assignment: CDR1 SGHAT and CDR2 FQDESV (reference sequence). For the CDR3, the DNA is TGTGCCAGCAGCCAGGGGGGAGATACGCAGTATTTT. This encodes CASSQGGDTQYF.

The CDR3 reads CASSAREGGYTF. In DNA form, the CDR3 reads TGTGCCAGCAGCGCCCGGGAGGGCGGCTACACCTTC. The V call is TRBV7-9, the J call TRBJ1-2; D unclear. Germline loops: CDR1 SEHNR, CDR2 FQNEAQ (reference sequence). This CDR3 contains 12 residues. The V gene lost 5 bases and the J gene lost 8 bases, with 12 bases spanning the gap.

The V and J genes are TRBV18 and TRBJ2-7, with TRBD2 as a possible D gene (5 bases). The V end lost 6 bases, the J end lost 4 bases, and 13 bases lay between the germline ends. In germline, CDR1 is KGHSH, CDR2 LQKENI. CDR3 size: 13 residues. The CDR3 DNA reads TGTGCCAGCTCCCCCGGGGAAGCATACGAGCAGTACTTC. Translating it yields CASSPGEAYEQYF. Together with reference TRBV18 and TRBJ2-7, the CDR3 gives the full variable domain: NAGVMQNPRHLVRRRGQEARLRCSPMKGHSHVYWYRQLPEEGLKFMVYLQKENIIDESGMPKERFSAEFPKEGPSILRIQQVVRGDSAAYFCASSPGEAYEQYFGPGTRLTVT.

The chain is built from TRBV2 and TRBJ2-3; a weak D match, TRBD1 (6 bases). V lost 7 bases and J 0 bases, leaving 14 bases between the germline ends. CDR1 is SNHLY, CDR2 FYNNEI, per germline. The CDR3 extends over 15 amino acids. DNA of the CDR3: TGTGCCAGCAAAGTGGACAGCTCTAGCACAGATACGCAGTATTTT. It is translated as CASKVDSSSTDTQYF.